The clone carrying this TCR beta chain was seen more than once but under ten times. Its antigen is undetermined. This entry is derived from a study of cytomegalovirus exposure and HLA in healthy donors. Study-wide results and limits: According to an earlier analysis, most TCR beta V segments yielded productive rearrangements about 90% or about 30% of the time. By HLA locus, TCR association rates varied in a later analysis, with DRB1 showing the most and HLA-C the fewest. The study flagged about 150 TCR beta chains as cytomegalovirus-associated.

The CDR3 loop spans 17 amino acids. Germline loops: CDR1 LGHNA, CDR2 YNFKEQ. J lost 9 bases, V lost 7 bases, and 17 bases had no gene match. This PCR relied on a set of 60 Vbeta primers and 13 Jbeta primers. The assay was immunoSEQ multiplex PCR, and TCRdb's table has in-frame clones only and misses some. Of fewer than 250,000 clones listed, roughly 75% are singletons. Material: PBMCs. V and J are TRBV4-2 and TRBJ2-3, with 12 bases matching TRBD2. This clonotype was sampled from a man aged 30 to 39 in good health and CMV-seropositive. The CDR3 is CASTSMTSGSSVGTQYF. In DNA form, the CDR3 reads TGTGCCAGCACATCCATGACTAGCGGGAGCAGCGTAGGAACGCAGTATTTT.